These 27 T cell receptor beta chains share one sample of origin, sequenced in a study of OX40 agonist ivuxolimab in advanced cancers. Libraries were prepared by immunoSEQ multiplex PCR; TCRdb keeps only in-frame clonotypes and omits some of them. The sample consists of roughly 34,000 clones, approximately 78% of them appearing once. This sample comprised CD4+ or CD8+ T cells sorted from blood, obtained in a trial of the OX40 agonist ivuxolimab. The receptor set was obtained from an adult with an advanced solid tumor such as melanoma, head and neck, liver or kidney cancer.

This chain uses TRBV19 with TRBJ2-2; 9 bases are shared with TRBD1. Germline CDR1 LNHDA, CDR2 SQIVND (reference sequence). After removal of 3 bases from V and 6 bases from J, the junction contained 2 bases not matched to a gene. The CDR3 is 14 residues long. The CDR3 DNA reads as TGTGCCAGTAGTATCACAGGGGGCTCCGGGGAGCTGTTTTTT. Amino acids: CASSITGGSGELFF.

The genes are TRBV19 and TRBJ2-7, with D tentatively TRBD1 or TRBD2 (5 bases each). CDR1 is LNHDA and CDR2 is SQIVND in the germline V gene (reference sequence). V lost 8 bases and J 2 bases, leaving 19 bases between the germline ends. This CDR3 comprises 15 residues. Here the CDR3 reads CASQKAGTATYEQYF. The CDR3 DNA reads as TGTGCCAGTCAGAAAGCCGGGACGGCAACCTACGAGCAGTACTTC.

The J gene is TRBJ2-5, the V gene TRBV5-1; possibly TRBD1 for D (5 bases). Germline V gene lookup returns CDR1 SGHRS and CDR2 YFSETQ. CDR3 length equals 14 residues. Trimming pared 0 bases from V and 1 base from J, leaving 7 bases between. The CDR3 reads CASSLGQIQETQYF. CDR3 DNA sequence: TGCGCCAGCAGCTTGGGACAGATCCAAGAGACCCAGTACTTC.

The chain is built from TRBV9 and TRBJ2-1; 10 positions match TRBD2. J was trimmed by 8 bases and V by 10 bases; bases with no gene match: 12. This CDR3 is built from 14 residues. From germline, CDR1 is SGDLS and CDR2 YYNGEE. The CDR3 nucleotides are TGTGCCCCAGGGGTAGCGGGGGGTGGTGATGAGCAGTTCTTC. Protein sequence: CAPGVAGGGDEQFF.

As DNA, the CDR3 is TGTGCCAGCAGCAAAGGAAGGGGGCACGACAATGAGCAGTTCTTC. Translation: CASSKGRGHDNEQFF. V is TRBV21-1 and J is TRBJ2-1; TRBD1 was called by the table and not checked on the DNA. TRBV21-1 is listed as a pseudogene. CDR3 size: 15 residues.

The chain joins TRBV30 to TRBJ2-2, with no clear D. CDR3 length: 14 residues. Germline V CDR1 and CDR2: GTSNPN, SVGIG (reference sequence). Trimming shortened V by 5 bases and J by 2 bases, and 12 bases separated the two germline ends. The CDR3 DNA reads TGTGCCTGGGTACCTTTACGCAACACCGGGGAGCTGTTTTTT. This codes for CAWVPLRNTGELFF.

The CDR3 sequence is CAGRSRPSGSYNSPLHF. Here the CDR3 DNA reads TGTGCCGGGCGATCCCGACCAAGCGGCTCCTATAATTCACCCCTCCACTTT. The chain is built from TRBV11-2 and TRBJ1-6; no clear D. The CDR3 runs to 17 residues. Germline V lookup: CDR1 SGHAT, CDR2 FQNNGV. Trimming took 11 bases from V and 0 from J, leaving 20 bases between them.

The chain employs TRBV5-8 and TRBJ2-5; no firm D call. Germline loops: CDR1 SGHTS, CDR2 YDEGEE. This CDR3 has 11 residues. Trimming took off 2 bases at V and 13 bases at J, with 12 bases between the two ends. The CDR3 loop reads CASSFQHSSYF. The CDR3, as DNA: TGTGCCAGCAGCTTTCAGCACTCTTCGTACTTC.

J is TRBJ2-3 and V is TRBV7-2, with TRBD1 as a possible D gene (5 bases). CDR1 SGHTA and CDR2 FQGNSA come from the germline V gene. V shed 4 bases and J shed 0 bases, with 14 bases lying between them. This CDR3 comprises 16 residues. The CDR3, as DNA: TGTGCCAGCAGCTCCCTCGTGGGGCTCAGCACAGATACGCAGTATTTT. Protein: CASSSLVGLSTDTQYF.

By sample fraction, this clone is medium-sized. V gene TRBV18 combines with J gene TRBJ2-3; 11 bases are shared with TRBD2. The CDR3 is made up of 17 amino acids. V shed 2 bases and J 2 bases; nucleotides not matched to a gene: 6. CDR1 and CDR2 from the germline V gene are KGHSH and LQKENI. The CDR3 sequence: CASSPGTSGTPTDTQYF. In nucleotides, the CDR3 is TGTGCCAGCTCACCAGGGACTAGCGGCACCCCCACAGATACGCAGTATTTT.

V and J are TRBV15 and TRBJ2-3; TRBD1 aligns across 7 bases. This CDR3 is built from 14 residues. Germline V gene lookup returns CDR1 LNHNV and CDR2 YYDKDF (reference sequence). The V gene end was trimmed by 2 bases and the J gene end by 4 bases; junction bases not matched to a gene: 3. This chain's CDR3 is CATSRSGQADTQYF. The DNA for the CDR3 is TGTGCCACCAGCAGATCAGGACAGGCAGATACGCAGTATTTT.

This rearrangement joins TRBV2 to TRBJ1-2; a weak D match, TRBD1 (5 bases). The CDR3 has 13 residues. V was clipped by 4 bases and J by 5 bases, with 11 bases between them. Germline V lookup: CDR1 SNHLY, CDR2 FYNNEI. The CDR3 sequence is CASSVGAKYGYTF. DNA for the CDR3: TGTGCCAGCAGTGTAGGGGCAAAGTATGGCTACACCTTC.

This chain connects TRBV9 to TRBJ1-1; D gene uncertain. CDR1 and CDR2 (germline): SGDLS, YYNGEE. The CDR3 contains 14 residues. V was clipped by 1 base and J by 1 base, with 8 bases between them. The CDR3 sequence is CASSVMTSNTEAFF. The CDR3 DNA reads TGTGCCAGCAGCGTAATGACATCGAACACTGAAGCTTTCTTT. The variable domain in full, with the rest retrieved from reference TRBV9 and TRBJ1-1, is DSGVTQTPKHLITATGQRVTLRCSPRSGDLSVYWYQQSLDQGLQFLIQYYNGEERAKGNILERFSAQQFPDLHSELNLSSLELGDSALYFCASSVMTSNTEAFFGQGTRLTVV.

CDR3 region: CASSPRLAGGPGNEQFF. The DNA of the CDR3 is TGTGCCAGCAGCCCCCGACTAGCGGGAGGGCCGGGGAATGAGCAGTTCTTC. V and J are TRBV7-8 and TRBJ2-1, with TRBD2 matching over 14 bases. Germline values: CDR1 SGHVS, CDR2 FQNEAQ. J was trimmed by 7 bases and V by 5 bases; bases with no gene match: 10. There are 17 residues in the CDR3.

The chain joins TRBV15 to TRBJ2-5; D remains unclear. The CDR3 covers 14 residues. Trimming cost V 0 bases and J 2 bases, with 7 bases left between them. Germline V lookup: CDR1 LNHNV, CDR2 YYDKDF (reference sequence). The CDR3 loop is CATSRDRVQETQYF. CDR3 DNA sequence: TGTGCCACCAGCAGAGATCGGGTGCAAGAGACCCAGTACTTC.

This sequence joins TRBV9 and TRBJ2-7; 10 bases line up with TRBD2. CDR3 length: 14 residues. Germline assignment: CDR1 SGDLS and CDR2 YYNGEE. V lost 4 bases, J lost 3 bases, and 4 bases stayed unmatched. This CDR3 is CASSPRTSGYEQYF. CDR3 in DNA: TGTGCCAGCAGCCCTCGGACTAGCGGCTACGAGCAGTACTTC.

CDR3 nucleotide sequence: TGCGCCAGCAGCCTAATACAGGACGGGGAGCTGTTTTTT. Its protein product is CASSLIQDGELFF. The rearrangement joins TRBV5-1 to TRBJ2-2; tentatively, D is TRBD1 (5 bases). Trimming left V 4 bases short and J 7 bases short, with 11 bases between. Germline CDR1 and CDR2: SGHRS and YFSETQ. This CDR3 comprises 13 residues.

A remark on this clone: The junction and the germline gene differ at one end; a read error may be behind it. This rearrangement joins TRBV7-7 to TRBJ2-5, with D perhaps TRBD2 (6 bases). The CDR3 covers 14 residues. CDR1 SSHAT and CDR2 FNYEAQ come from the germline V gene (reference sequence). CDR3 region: CASSPGANQETQYF. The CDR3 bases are TGTGCTAGCAGTCCGGGAGCCAACCAAGAGACCCAGTACTTC.

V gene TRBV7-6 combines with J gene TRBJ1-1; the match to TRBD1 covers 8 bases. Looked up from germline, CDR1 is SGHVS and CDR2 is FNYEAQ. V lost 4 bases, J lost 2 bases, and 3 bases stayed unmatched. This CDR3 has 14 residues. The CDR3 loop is CASSSGQENTEAFF. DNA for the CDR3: TGTGCCAGCAGCTCGGGACAGGAAAACACTGAAGCTTTCTTT.

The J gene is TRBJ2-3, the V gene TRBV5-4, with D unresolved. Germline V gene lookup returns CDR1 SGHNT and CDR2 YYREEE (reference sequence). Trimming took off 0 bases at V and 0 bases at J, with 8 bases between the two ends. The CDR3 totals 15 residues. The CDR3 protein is CASSLDFTSTDTQYF. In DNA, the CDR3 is TGTGCCAGCAGCTTGGACTTTACTAGCACAGATACGCAGTATTTT.

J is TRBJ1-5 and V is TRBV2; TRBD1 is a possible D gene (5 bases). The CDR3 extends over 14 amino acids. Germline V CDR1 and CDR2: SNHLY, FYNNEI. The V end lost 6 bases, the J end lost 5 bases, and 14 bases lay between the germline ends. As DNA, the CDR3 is TGTGCCAGCAGGGGACTAAGCTCCGATCAGCCCCAGCATTTT. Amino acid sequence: CASRGLSSDQPQHF.

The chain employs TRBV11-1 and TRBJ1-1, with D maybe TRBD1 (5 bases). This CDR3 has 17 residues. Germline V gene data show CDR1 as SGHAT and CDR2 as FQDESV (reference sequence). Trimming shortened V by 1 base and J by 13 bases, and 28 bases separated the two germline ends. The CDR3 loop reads CASSLGTGPRSGLDVFF. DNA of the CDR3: TGTGCCAGCAGCTTAGGCACGGGGCCGAGGAGTGGCCTAGACGTTTTCTTT.

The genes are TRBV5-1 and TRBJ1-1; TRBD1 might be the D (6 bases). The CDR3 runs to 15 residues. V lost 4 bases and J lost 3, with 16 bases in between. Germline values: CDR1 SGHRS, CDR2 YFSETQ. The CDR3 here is CASSPGGGADTEAFF. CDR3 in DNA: TGCGCCAGCAGCCCCGGGGGCGGGGCGGACACTGAAGCTTTCTTT. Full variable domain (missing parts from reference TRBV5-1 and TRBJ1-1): KAGVTQTPRYLIKTRGQQVTLSCSPISGHRSVSWYQQTPGQGLQFLFEYFSETQRNKGNFPGRFSGRQFSNSRSEMNVSTLELGDSALYLCASSPGGGADTEAFFGQGTRLTVV.

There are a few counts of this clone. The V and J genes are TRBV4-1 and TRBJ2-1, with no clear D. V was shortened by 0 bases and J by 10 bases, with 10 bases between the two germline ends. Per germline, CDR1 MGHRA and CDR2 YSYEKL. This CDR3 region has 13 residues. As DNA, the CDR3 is TGCGCCAGCAGCCAAGAATCTCAGAGAGAGCAGTTCTTC. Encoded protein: CASSQESQREQFF.

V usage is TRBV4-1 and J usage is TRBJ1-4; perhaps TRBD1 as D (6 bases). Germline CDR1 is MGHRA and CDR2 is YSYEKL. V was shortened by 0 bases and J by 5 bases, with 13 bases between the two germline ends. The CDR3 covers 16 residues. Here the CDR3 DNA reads TGCGCCAGCAGCCAAGATTTTGGGACAAACAATGAAAAACTGTTTTTT. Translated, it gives CASSQDFGTNNEKLFF.

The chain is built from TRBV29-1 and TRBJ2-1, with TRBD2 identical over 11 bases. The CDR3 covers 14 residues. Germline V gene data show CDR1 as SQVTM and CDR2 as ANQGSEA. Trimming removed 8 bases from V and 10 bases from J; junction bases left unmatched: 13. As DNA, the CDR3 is TGCAGCACCAGACTAGCGGGACTCGCCACGGAGCAGTTCTTC. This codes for CSTRLAGLATEQFF.

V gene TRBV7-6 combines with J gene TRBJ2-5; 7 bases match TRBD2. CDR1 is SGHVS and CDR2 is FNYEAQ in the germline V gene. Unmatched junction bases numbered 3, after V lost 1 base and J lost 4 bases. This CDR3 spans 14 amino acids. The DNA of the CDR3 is TGTGCCAGCAGCTTAGAGGCTAGCGGAGAGACCCAGTACTTC. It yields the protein CASSLEASGETQYF. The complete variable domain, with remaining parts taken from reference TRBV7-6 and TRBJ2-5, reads GAGVSQSPRYKVTKRGQDVALRCDPISGHVSLYWYRQALGQGPEFLTYFNYEAQQDKSGLPNDRFSAERPEGSISTLTIQRTEQRDSAMYRCASSLEASGETQYFGPGTRLLVL.